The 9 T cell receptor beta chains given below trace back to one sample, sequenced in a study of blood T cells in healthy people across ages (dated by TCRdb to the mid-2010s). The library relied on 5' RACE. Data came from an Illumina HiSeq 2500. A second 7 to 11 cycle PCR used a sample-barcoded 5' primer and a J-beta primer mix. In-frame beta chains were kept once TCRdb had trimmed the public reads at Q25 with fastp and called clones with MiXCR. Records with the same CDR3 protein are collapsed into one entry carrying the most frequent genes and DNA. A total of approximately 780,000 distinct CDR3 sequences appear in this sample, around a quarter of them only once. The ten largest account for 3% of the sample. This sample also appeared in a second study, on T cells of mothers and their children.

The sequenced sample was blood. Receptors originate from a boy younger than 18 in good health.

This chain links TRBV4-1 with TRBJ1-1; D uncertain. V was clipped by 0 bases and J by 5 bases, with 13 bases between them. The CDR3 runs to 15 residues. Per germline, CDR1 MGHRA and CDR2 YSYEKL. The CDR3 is CASSQDRGVLTEAFF. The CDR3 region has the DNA TGCGCCAGCAGCCAAGATCGTGGGGTATTGACTGAAGCTTTCTTT.

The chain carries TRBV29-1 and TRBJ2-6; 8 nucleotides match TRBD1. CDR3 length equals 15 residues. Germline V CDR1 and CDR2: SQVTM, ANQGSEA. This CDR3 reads CAGKTGEIGANVLTF. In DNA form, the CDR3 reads TGCGCGGGAAAGACAGGGGAAATTGGGGCCAACGTCCTGACTTTC.

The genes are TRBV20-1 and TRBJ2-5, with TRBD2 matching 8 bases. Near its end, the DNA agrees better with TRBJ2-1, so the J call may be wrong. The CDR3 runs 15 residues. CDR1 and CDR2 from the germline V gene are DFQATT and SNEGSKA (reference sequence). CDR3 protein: CSAGSLRGGANEQFF. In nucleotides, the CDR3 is TGCAGTGCCGGATCACTCCGGGGGGGCGCAAATGAGCAGTTCTTC.

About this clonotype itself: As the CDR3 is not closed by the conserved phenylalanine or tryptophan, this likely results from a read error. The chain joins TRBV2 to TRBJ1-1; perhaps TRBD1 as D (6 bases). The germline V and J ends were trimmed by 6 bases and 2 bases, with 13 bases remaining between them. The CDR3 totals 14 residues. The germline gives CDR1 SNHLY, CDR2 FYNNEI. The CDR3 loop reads CASRTGTPNTEAFL. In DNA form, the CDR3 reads TGTGCCAGCAGGACCGGGACACCAAACACTGAAGCTTTCCTT.

For the CDR3, the DNA is TGTGCCACTACCCTGACGGAAGACACTGAAGCTTTCTTT. Protein: CATTLTEDTEAFF. This chain links TRBV2 with TRBJ1-1; D gene ambiguous. This CDR3 is 13 amino acids long. Germline CDR1 reads SNHLY; CDR2 reads FYNNEI. Trimming removed 10 bases at V and 3 bases at J, with 15 bases between. The complete variable domain, with remaining parts taken from reference TRBV2 and TRBJ1-1, reads EPEVTQTPSHQVTQMGQEVILRCVPISNHLYFYWYRQILGQKVEFLVSFYNNEISEKSEIFDDQFSVERPDGSNFTLKIRSTKLEDSAMYFCATTLTEDTEAFFGQGTRLTVV.

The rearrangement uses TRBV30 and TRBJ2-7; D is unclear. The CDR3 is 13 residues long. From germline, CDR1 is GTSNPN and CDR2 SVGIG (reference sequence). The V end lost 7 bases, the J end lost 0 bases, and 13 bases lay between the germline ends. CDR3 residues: CAYRTKSSYEQYF. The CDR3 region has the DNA TGTGCCTACCGGACGAAAAGCTCCTACGAGCAGTACTTC. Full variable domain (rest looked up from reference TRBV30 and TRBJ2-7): SQTIHQWPATLVQPVGSPLSLECTVEGTSNPNLYWYRQAAGRGLQLLFYSVGIGQISSEVPQNLSASRPQDRQFILSSKKLLLSDSGFYLCAYRTKSSYEQYFGPGTRLTVT.

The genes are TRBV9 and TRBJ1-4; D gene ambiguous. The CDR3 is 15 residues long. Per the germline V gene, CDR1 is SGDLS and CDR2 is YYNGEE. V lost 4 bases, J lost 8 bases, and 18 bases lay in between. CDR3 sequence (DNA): TGTGCCAGCAGCCCCCAAGGTGGTGGGATCGAAAAACTGTTTTTT. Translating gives CASSPQGGGIEKLFF.

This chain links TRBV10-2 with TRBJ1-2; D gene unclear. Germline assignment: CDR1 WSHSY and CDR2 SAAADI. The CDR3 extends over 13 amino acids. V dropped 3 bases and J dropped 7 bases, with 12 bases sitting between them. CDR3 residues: CASSDFPRAGYTF. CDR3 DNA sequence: TGCGCCAGCAGTGATTTTCCCCGGGCTGGCTACACCTTC.

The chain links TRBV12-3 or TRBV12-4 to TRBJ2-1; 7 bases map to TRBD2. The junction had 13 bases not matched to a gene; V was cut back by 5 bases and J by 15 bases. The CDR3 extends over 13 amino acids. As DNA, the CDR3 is TGTGCCAGCAGTACGTCAGCGGGGATTGTAGGGTTCTTC. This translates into CASSTSAGIVGFF.